This T cell receptor (beta chain) originates from a study of blood T cell repertoires in COVID-19. Study-wide background: There were acute and convalescent COVID-19 samples, and they came from the United States, Italy and Spain. The analysed material was cDNA or gDNA that came from T cells, B-cell-depleted T cells, or PBMCs.

Looked up from germline, CDR1 is DFQATT and CDR2 is SNEGSKA (reference sequence). V trimming: 3 bases; J trimming: 0 bases; junction bases outside the gene matches: 4. This CDR3 is 14 amino acids long. In the authors' methods: Quantification of nucleated cells was approximated via reference gene primer amplification. The protocol was immunoSEQ multiplex PCR, while the TCRdb copy is restricted to in-frame clones and leaves out a portion. The V and J calls and clone size come from that table; D and trimming were worked out from the DNA. There are around 300,000 clones in the sample; roughly 90% occur only once, and around 2.1% lies in the top ten.

The sequencing input was peripheral blood. The chain uses TRBV20-1 and TRBJ2-7; 8 bases line up with TRBD2. This TCR was recovered from a man over 45 with acute or convalescent COVID-19. The CDR3, as DNA: TGCAGTGCTAGTAAGGCGGGGGGCTCCTACGAGCAGTACTTC. It is translated as CSASKAGGSYEQYF.